Included here is one T cell receptor beta chain sequence, with context. Its antigen is still unknown. Only in-frame clones appear in the TCRdb table, and some are missing; sequencing was by immunoSEQ multiplex PCR. This table holds roughly 23,000 clones, around 93% found once. This entry belongs to a study of T cell clones after liver transplantation. For the study at large: TCRbeta sequencing after a pre-transplant mixed lymphocyte reaction identified graft-donor-reactive clones, later tracked in post-transplant blood.

Trimming took off 2 bases at V and 7 bases at J, with 17 bases between the two ends. This CDR3 spans 15 amino acids. In germline, CDR1 is LNHNV, CDR2 YYDKDF (reference sequence). Study-level points and caveats: These preliminary findings come from unstandardized post-transplant sampling times. Low donor cell numbers restricted donor-reactive repertoire measurement in a couple of subjects. Migration into the graft, not deletion, may explain lost graft donor-reactive T cells.

The TCR comes from a human patient who received a liver transplant. The graft donor may account for some of the T cells. Sequencing used CD8+ T cells from blood, obtained less than 27 months after liver transplant. This rearrangement joins TRBV15 to TRBJ1-1; tentative D call: TRBD1 (5 bases). DNA of the CDR3: TGTGCCACCAGCAGACCCTCGGGGGGAAGGGGTGAAGCTTTCTTT. It specifies CATSRPSGGRGEAFF.